This TCR beta chain was sequenced for a study of monozygotic twins with cystic fibrosis. Study-wide background: Libraries were built from 3 to 3.5 micrograms of fragmented DNA using around 16 PCR cycles.

In the case of this clone: Its specificity is unknown.

CDR1 is WSHSY, CDR2 SAAADI, per germline. This CDR3 spans 15 amino acids. V dropped 2 bases and J dropped 3 bases, with 14 bases sitting between them. General observations from the study: Monozygotic CF twin pairs shared significantly more nucleotide-identical clonotypes than unrelated CF individuals did. Low clonality (median roughly 0.009) suggested a mostly naive repertoire.

The data were produced by immunoSEQ multiplex PCR, yet TCRdb's version contains in-frame clones alone and is incomplete. Of about 21,000 clones listed, about 89% are singletons. The sequence came from a girl aged 2 to 10 with cystic fibrosis. This sequence joins TRBV10-2 and TRBJ2-7; TRBD2 might be the D (5 bases). Sequencing input: blood. The CDR3 reads CASSEMGEAGYEQYF. The CDR3 region has the DNA TGCGCCAGCAGTGAGATGGGAGAAGCAGGCTACGAGCAGTACTTC.